This T cell receptor beta chain was sequenced for a study of neurological immune-mediated disorders. Time point indicated: longitudinal time-point 3. In TCRdb, the 5' RACE reads were re-called with MiXCR into one record per CDR3 protein. The table has 84,000 or so distinct CDR3 sequences, 3.5% to 4.5% seen once. This clonotype was detected ten times or more. Input material: PBMCs. The sequence derives from a woman aged 55-69 years with multiple sclerosis.

The DNA of the CDR3 is TGCGCCAGCAGCCCGGACAGGGGAAGTTTGGATACGCAGTATTTT. This encodes CASSPDRGSLDTQYF. The genes are TRBV5-1 and TRBJ2-3; 9 nucleotides align to TRBD1. The CDR3 sequence is 15 residues long. Germline loops: CDR1 SGHRS, CDR2 YFSETQ. Unmatched junction bases numbered 9, after V lost 4 bases and J lost 6 bases.